One T cell receptor beta chain is described in this entry. Produced via immunoSEQ multiplex PCR; TCRdb's table is partial and in-frame only. The sample includes around 250,000 clones, roughly 83% of them seen just once. This CDR3 spans 16 amino acids. Trimming at V came to 2 bases and at J to 5 bases, leaving 7 bases not matched to a gene. Germline CDR1 LGHNA, CDR2 YSLEER. This sample was taken from a study of blood T cell repertoires in COVID-19. Study as a whole: From T cells, B-cell-depleted T cells, or PBMCs came the material, which was cDNA or gDNA.

Material: PBMCs or T cells enriched from blood (not recorded which). The rearrangement joins TRBV4-3 to TRBJ2-2, with 8 bases aligning to TRBD1. The clonotype comes from a woman between 50 and 59 years old who had recovered from COVID-19. The CDR3 protein is CASSQPTGVKTGELFF. The CDR3 DNA reads TGCGCCAGCAGCCAACCGACAGGGGTAAAAACCGGGGAGCTGTTTTTT.